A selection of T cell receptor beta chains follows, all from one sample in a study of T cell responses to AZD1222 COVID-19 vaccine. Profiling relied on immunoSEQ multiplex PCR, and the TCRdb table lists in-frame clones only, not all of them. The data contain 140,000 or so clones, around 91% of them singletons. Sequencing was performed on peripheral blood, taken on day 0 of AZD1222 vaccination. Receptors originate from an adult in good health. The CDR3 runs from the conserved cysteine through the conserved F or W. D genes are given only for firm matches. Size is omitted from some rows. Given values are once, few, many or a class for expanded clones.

cdr3_nt: TGTGCCAGCAGTCCGGGACAGGGGCGACGAGTTGCAACTAATGAAAAACTGTTTTTT
cdr3_aa: CASSPGQGRRVATNEKLFF
d_call: TRBD1
j_call: TRBJ1-4
clone_size: NA
v_call: TRBV6-6

cdr3_nt: TGTGCCAGTAGTATCCGGGACGCCCCATCATATCTTCGGCCCCAGCATTTT
cdr3_aa: CASSIRDAPSYLRPQHF
d_call: NA
j_call: TRBJ1-5
clone_size: NA
v_call: TRBV19

cdr3_nt: TGCGCCAGCAGCCGAAGAGGAGACACGAACACTGAAGCTTTCTTT
cdr3_aa: CASSRRGDTNTEAFF
d_call: NA
j_call: TRBJ1-1
clone_size: NA
v_call: TRBV5-1

cdr3_nt: TGTGCCACCAGTGGCAGTTATAACTATGGCTACACCTTC
cdr3_aa: CATSGSYNYGYTF
d_call: NA
j_call: TRBJ1-2
clone_size: NA
v_call: TRBV24-1

cdr3_nt: TGTGCCAGCAGCCCCGGGGGTGGGGGAAATTCACCCCTCCACTTT
cdr3_aa: CASSPGGGGNSPLHF
d_call: NA
j_call: TRBJ1-6
clone_size: NA
v_call: TRBV28

cdr3_nt: TGTGCCAGCAGCCCTTCCGGGACACACACCGGGGAGCTGTTTTTT
cdr3_aa: CASSPSGTHTGELFF
d_call: NA
j_call: TRBJ2-2
clone_size: NA
v_call: TRBV7-8

cdr3_nt: TGTGCCAGCAGCTTCTGGACAGAACTGAACACTGAAGCTTTCTTT
cdr3_aa: CASSFWTELNTEAFF
d_call: NA
j_call: TRBJ1-1
clone_size: NA
v_call: TRBV13

cdr3_nt: TGTGCCAGCAGCAAGAGGAGAGAGGGAGCTTTCTTT
cdr3_aa: CASSKRREGAFF
d_call: NA
j_call: TRBJ1-1
clone_size: once
v_call: TRBV21-1

cdr3_nt: TGTGCCAGCACCCGAAGCTGGGTTGGAACCGGGGAGCTGTTTTTT
cdr3_aa: CASTRSWVGTGELFF
d_call: NA
j_call: TRBJ2-2
clone_size: NA
v_call: TRBV25-1

cdr3_nt: TGTGCCAGCAGTGAGGGCCCCACCTACGAGCAGTACTTC
cdr3_aa: CASSEGPTYEQYF
d_call: NA
j_call: TRBJ2-7
clone_size: NA
v_call: TRBV6-1

cdr3_nt: TGCGCCAGCAGCTTGGCTGGAAACACCATATATTTT
cdr3_aa: CASSLAGNTIYF
d_call: NA
j_call: TRBJ1-3
clone_size: NA
v_call: TRBV5-1

cdr3_nt: TGTGCCAGCAGCCGAATAAATGAAAAACTGTTTTTT
cdr3_aa: CASSRINEKLFF
d_call: NA
j_call: TRBJ1-4
clone_size: NA
v_call: TRBV3-1/TRBV3-2

cdr3_nt: TGTGCCAGCAGCTTGGGGGTAAGACCTAATGAGCAGTTCTTC
cdr3_aa: CASSLGVRPNEQFF
d_call: NA
j_call: TRBJ2-1
clone_size: NA
v_call: TRBV5-4

cdr3_nt: TGTGCCAGCAGTTACTCTCCTCAGGGGGCCACTGAAGCTTTCTTT
cdr3_aa: CASSYSPQGATEAFF
d_call: TRBD1
j_call: TRBJ1-1
clone_size: NA
v_call: TRBV6-5

cdr3_nt: TGTGCCAGTAGTATAGATCCAAGACAAGTGAACACTGAAGCTTTCTTT
cdr3_aa: CASSIDPRQVNTEAFF
d_call: NA
j_call: TRBJ1-1
clone_size: NA
v_call: TRBV19

cdr3_nt: TGTGCCAGCAGTTCCCGCACGGGGGGCCCACGGCGGGCTGAAGCTTTCTTT
cdr3_aa: CASSSRTGGPRRAEAFF
d_call: NA
j_call: TRBJ1-1
clone_size: NA
v_call: TRBV28

cdr3_nt: TGTGCCAGCAGTTTACCAGGTACCTACGAGCAGTACTTC
cdr3_aa: CASSLPGTYEQYF
d_call: NA
j_call: TRBJ2-7
clone_size: once
v_call: TRBV27

cdr3_nt: TGTGCCAGGGGGACAGAGCTCTCCTACGAGCAGTACTTC
cdr3_aa: CARGTELSYEQYF
d_call: TRBD1
j_call: TRBJ2-7
clone_size: NA
v_call: TRBV19

cdr3_nt: TGTGCCAGCAGCTTACGGACAGGGACTAATGAAAAACTGTTTTTT
cdr3_aa: CASSLRTGTNEKLFF
d_call: TRBD1
j_call: TRBJ1-4
clone_size: NA
v_call: TRBV7-2

cdr3_nt: TGCGCCAGCAGCTCTACTCCAGGGATAGCTAACTATGGCTACACCTTC
cdr3_aa: CASSSTPGIANYGYTF
d_call: NA
j_call: TRBJ1-2
clone_size: NA
v_call: TRBV5-1

cdr3_nt: TGTGCCAGCAGTCCCGGCCAGGGGCAAAGAACAGATACGCAGTATTTT
cdr3_aa: CASSPGQGQRTDTQYF
d_call: NA
j_call: TRBJ2-3
clone_size: NA
v_call: TRBV7-8

cdr3_nt: TGTGCCAGTAGAAAGCGGGGGGCCACCGGGGAGCTGTTTTTT
cdr3_aa: CASRKRGATGELFF
d_call: TRBD2
j_call: TRBJ2-2
clone_size: NA
v_call: TRBV19

cdr3_nt: TGTGCCAGCAGCCCAACAGGGGCGAGGGAGACCCAGTACTTC
cdr3_aa: CASSPTGARETQYF
d_call: TRBD1
j_call: TRBJ2-5
clone_size: NA
v_call: TRBV7-3

cdr3_nt: TGTGCCAGCAGTGACGGGGACAGATTTAACTATGGCTACACCTTC
cdr3_aa: CASSDGDRFNYGYTF
d_call: TRBD1
j_call: TRBJ1-2
clone_size: NA
v_call: TRBV25-1

cdr3_nt: TGTGCCAGCAGCTTAGGAGAAACGACGAATGAAAAACTGTTTTTT
cdr3_aa: CASSLGETTNEKLFF
d_call: NA
j_call: TRBJ1-4
clone_size: once
v_call: TRBV7-9

cdr3_nt: TGTGCCAGTAGCTTTACCGGGGGGAATGAGCAGTTCTTC
cdr3_aa: CASSFTGGNEQFF
d_call: TRBD2
j_call: TRBJ2-1
clone_size: NA
v_call: TRBV19

cdr3_nt: TGTGCCAGCACCTCTAGACTGCCAGAGACCCAGTACTTC
cdr3_aa: CASTSRLPETQYF
d_call: NA
j_call: TRBJ2-5
clone_size: once
v_call: TRBV28

cdr3_nt: TGTGCCAGCAGCAAATTGTTGCCCTTAAGACTTTATGGCTACACCTTC
cdr3_aa: CASSKLLPLRLYGYTF
d_call: NA
j_call: TRBJ1-2
clone_size: NA
v_call: TRBV21-1

cdr3_nt: TGTGCCAGCAGTGACTCACAAGGGCATTCACCCCTCCACTTT
cdr3_aa: CASSDSQGHSPLHF
d_call: NA
j_call: TRBJ1-6
clone_size: once
v_call: TRBV6-4

cdr3_nt: TGTGCCAGCCTCCGCAATGAGCAGTTCTTC
cdr3_aa: CASLRNEQFF
d_call: NA
j_call: TRBJ2-1
clone_size: NA
v_call: TRBV2

cdr3_nt: TGTGCCAGCAGCCGCGACAGGGATGGGATCTATAGCAATCAGCCCCAGCATTTT
cdr3_aa: CASSRDRDGIYSNQPQHF
d_call: TRBD1
j_call: TRBJ1-5
clone_size: NA
v_call: TRBV6-2/TRBV6-3

cdr3_nt: TGTGCCAGCAGCCAAGGGGAGGTATTGAACACTGAAGCTTTCTTT
cdr3_aa: CASSQGEVLNTEAFF
d_call: NA
j_call: TRBJ1-1
clone_size: NA
v_call: TRBV3-1/TRBV3-2

cdr3_nt: TGTGCCAGCAGCCGCGAAGGGGAGGTCGAGCAGTACTTC
cdr3_aa: CASSREGEVEQYF
d_call: NA
j_call: TRBJ2-7
clone_size: few
v_call: TRBV7-9

cdr3_nt: TGTGCCAGCGGGATTAACACTGAAGCTTTCTTT
cdr3_aa: CASGINTEAFF
d_call: NA
j_call: TRBJ1-1
clone_size: NA
v_call: TRBV6-5

cdr3_nt: TGTGCCAGTAGTATAAAGGGAGACCAGCCCCAGCATTTT
cdr3_aa: CASSIKGDQPQHF
d_call: NA
j_call: TRBJ1-5
clone_size: NA
v_call: TRBV19

cdr3_nt: TGTGCCAGCAGTAACACAGACAGGGCTAACACTGAAGCTTTCTTT
cdr3_aa: CASSNTDRANTEAFF
d_call: TRBD1
j_call: TRBJ1-1
clone_size: NA
v_call: TRBV6-5